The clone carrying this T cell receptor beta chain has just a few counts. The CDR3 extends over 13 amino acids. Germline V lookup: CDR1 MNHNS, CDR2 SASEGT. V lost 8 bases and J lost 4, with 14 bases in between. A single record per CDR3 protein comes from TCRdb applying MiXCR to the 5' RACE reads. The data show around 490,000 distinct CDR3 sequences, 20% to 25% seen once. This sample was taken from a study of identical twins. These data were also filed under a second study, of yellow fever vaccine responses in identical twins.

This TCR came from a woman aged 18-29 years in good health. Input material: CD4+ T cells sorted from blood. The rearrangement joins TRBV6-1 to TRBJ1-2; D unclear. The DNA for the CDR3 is TGTGCCAGCCTACTATCGGCTTTCTATGGCTACACCTTC. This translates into CASLLSAFYGYTF.